The T cell receptor beta chain under discussion was sequenced for a study of vaccination effects on CD4 cells after COVID-19. About the research overall: Every participant took two doses of the BNT162b2 or mRNA-1273 vaccine.

Worth noting for this clone: Antigen specificity is unknown.

Prior to sequencing, the ViraFEST assay stimulated PBMC with viral peptide pools, which expanded the antigen-specific CD4+ T cells. Culture proceeded for 10 days, and CD4+ T cells were then isolated. Each vaccine recipient was nucleocapsid antibody negative and had no prior SARS-CoV-2 infection. CDR1 is MNHEY, CDR2 SVGAGI, per germline. The CDR3 totals 14 residues. The V gene lost 0 bases and the J gene lost 1 base, with 6 bases spanning the gap. The protocol was immunoSEQ multiplex PCR, while the TCRdb copy is restricted to in-frame clones and leaves out a portion. The table shows approximately 50,000 clones, with 79% occurring only once.

Sequences were derived from CD4+ T cells from PBMCs cultured with HCoV-OC43 spike peptides, sampled before COVID-19 vaccination. Subset here: HCoV-OC43 spike overlapping peptide pool stimulation. The chain employs TRBV6-5 and TRBJ1-2; no definite D call. The TCR comes from a human donor who received a COVID-19 vaccine. CDR3 DNA: TGTGCCAGCAGTTACTCGCGGGTTAACTATGGCTACACCTTC. Its translation is CASSYSRVNYGYTF.